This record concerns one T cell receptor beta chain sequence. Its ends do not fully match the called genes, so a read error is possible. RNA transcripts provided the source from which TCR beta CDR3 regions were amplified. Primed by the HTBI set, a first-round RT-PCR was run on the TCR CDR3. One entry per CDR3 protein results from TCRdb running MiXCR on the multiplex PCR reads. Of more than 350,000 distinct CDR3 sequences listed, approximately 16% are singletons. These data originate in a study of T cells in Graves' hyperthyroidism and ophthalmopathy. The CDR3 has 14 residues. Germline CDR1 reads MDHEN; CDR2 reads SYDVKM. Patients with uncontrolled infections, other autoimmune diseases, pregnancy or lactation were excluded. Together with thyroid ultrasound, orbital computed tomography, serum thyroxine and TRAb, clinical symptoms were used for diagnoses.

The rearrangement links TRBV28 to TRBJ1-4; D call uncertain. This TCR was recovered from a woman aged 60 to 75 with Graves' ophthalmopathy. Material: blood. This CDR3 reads CTSSFGERGEKLFF. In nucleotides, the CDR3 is TGTACCAGCAGTTTCGGGGAGCGGGGTGAAAAACTGTTTTTT.